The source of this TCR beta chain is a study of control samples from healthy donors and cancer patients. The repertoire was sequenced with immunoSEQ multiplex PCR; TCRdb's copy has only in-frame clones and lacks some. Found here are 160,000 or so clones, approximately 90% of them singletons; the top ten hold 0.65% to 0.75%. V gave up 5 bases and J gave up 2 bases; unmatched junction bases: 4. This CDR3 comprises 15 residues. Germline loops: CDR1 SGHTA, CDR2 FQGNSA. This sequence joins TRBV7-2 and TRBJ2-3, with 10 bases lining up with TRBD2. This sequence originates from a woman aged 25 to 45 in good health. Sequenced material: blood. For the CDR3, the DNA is TGTGCCAGCAGCAAACTAGCGGGGATCACAGATACGCAGTATTTT. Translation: CASSKLAGITDTQYF.